This TCR beta chain stems from a study of somatic mutations in cytotoxic T cells in rheumatoid arthritis. The study's findings and limits: The slight TRBV07 underrepresentation in rheumatoid arthritis patients received no adjustment for multiple comparisons.

Note on this clone: The antigen remains undetermined.

In germline, CDR1 is KGHSH, CDR2 LQKENI. Trimming removed 3 bases from V and 3 bases from J, with 12 bases in between. CDR3 length: 15 amino acids. Data came from immunoSEQ multiplex PCR; TCRdb stores just in-frame clones and leaves some out. The sample lists 20,000 or so clones; about four fifths were seen once. The chain recombines TRBV18 with TRBJ2-1; D is possibly TRBD1 (6 bases). The source is a woman aged 50 to 60 in good health. Sequences were obtained from CD8+ T cells sorted from blood. CDR3 region: CASSPYGQNYNEQFF. For the CDR3, the DNA is TGTGCCAGCTCACCCTACGGACAGAACTACAATGAGCAGTTCTTC.